The sequence of this TCR beta chain was determined in a study of T cells in Graves' hyperthyroidism and ophthalmopathy (dated by TCRdb to the late 2010s). Describing the broader study: Peripheral blood was collected at initial diagnosis, before any treatment. The paper describes TCR Vbeta CDR3 sequencing of more than 120 peripheral blood samples, made up of approximately 40 ophthalmopathy patients, 70 to 80 hyperthyroidism patients and roughly 17 progressor patients. Thyroid tissue and blood T-cell repertoires from about six Graves' hyperthyroidism patients were also compared in the study. Once sampling was done, hyperthyroidism patients were given methimazole at a starting dose of 30 mg daily, whereas ophthalmopathy patients were given high-dose intravenous methylprednisolone. The roughly 91 discovery patients were randomly split 7:3 into training and test sets. A discovery cohort of around 100 patients, roughly 45 with Graves' ophthalmopathy and about 58 with stable Graves' hyperthyroidism, was used to find distinguishing TCR V-J signatures. Whether ophthalmopathy could be predicted prospectively was tested in an independent validation cohort made up of about 20 hyperthyroidism patients plus 17 patients who later progressed to ophthalmopathy. Study-level results and caveats: No statistical method was used to set the sample size in advance, and investigators knew the group allocation. In validation, progression to ophthalmopathy was predicted by the model with 55% to 71% sensitivity and 72.22% specificity, a median of around 5.9 months before onset. In cross-validation, a model built on a 13 V-J signature told ophthalmopathy apart from stable hyperthyroidism with 85% to 90% sensitivity and 81% to 82% specificity, and in testing the same model reached 80%/75%. Most expanded thyroid clonotypes (frequency above 0.001) were also detected in blood, suggesting blood repertoires may reflect thyroid immune responses.

The TCR beta CDR3 regions were amplified from RNA transcripts. For the first round of RT-PCR on the TCR CDR3, the HTBI primer set was used together with the Qiagen OneStep RT-PCR kit. Libraries were constructed in a second round of multiplex PCR, after which size selection and purification were performed. Sequencing of the libraries was done on an Illumina HiSeq2000 using paired-end 100 bp reads. The original pipeline was this. SOAPnuke was used to process the raw data, removing reads that contained adapters or uncalled bases, had a mean Phred below 15, or lacked an exact match to the constant primer or identifier. High-quality paired reads were merged with COPE v1.2.5, and unique nucleotide sequences were defined as clonotypes. MiTCR v1.1 was used to align clonotypes to the IMGT TRBV, TRBD and TRBJ reference segments. The analysis included only V-J combinations with a frequency above 0.0001, which together covered over 98% of the repertoires. A TCS score was defined as the ratio between F50 (clonal expansion) and ExV (chaos), using BLOSUM62-based TCRdist between CDR3 peptides within each V-J. Welch's t-statistics and random forest reduced just over 500 V-J features to 13, which were used in a naive Bayes classifier (R e1071). The public reads were reanalyzed by TCRdb: fastp trimming at Q25, MiXCR alignment, in-frame beta chains only. When rows share a CDR3 protein, they turn into one entry using the most common DNA and genes. None of the V and J calls come from the authors' own analysis; TCRdb made them. The sample has around 600,000 distinct CDR3 sequences on record, approximately 14% of them singletons. 12% of the sample lies in the top ten.

This clonotype was seen ten or more times. No cognate antigen has been identified for it. No base quality information exists; no much larger clone differs at one position. In the ophthalmopathy patients, disease was moderately to severely active, with a Clinical Activity Score of 3 or more, a NOSPECS grade of 4 or more, and a duration of less than 3 months. Patients with uncontrolled infections, other autoimmune diseases, pregnancy or lactation were excluded. Diagnoses were based on clinical symptoms, serum thyroxine and TRAb, thyroid ultrasound and orbital computed tomography. PBMCs were separated from 8 to 10 ml of fresh peripheral blood using Ficoll-Paque density gradient centrifugation. Total RNA was extracted with Trizol reagent, and quality was checked on an Agilent 2100 Bioanalyzer. The sequence came from a woman in her forties or fifties with Graves' ophthalmopathy. The sample taken for sequencing was blood.

The encoded CDR3 is CASSPVGQFSSYEQYF. The DNA is as follows: TGTGCCAGCAGCCCGGTAGGACAGTTTAGCTCCTACGAGCAGTACTTC. Recombination joined TRBV7-2 with TRBJ2-7, with a tentative D gene TRBD1 over 6 matching bases. V and J are truncated by 5 bases and 0 bases respectively, leaving an intervening sequence of 17 bases. Its CDR3 holds 16 amino acids, cysteine through phenylalanine. Kept here is only the CDR3 DNA, which spans 48 bases and is read in frame from base 1. As encoded in the germline V gene, CDR1 is SGHTA while CDR2 is FQGNSA.